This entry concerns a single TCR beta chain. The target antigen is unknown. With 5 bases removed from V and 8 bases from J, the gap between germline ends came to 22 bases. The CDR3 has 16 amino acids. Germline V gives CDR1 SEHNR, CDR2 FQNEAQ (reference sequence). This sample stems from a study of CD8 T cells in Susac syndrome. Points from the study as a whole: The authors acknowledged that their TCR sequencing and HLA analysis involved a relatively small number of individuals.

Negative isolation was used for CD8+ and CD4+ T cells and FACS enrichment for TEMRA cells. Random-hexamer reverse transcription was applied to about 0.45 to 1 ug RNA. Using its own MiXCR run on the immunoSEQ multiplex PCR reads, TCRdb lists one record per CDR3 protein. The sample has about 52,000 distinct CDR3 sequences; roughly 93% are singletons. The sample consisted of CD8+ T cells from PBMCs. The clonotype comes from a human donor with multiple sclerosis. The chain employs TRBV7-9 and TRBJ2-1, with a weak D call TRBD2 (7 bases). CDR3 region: CASSIGGGRGEHEQFF. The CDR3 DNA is TGTGCCAGCAGCATAGGGGGGGGGCGAGGAGAACATGAGCAGTTCTTC.